The text below deals with one TCR beta chain. Its cognate antigen is unknown. The table came from immunoSEQ multiplex PCR; TCRdb's copy has only in-frame clones and leaves some out. The sample records around 84,000 clones, 75% to 90% being singletons. These data originate in a study of T cell responses to AZD1222 COVID-19 vaccine. Study-wide findings and caveats: Baseline serology detected seropositivity in only a handful of AZD1222 recipients. Targeting of unmutated variant regions was reportedly seen in nearly half of spike-specific TCRs. The donor cohort was predominantly white British with a female majority, and clonal diversity may have been underestimated. Dominant CD4 TCR responses targeted spike regions 160-218 and 743-854.

In germline, CDR1 is SQVTM, CDR2 ANQGSEA. V was shortened by 2 bases and J by 1 base, with 2 bases between the two germline ends. The CDR3 contains 11 residues. The sequencing used peripheral blood, collected 28 days after the second AZD1222 dose. The J gene is TRBJ1-2, the V gene TRBV29-1; no firm D call. The receptor was isolated from an adult who received the AZD1222 COVID-19 vaccine. CDR3 amino acids: CSVEHNYGYTF. The CDR3 bases are TGCAGCGTTGAACATAACTATGGCTACACCTTC.